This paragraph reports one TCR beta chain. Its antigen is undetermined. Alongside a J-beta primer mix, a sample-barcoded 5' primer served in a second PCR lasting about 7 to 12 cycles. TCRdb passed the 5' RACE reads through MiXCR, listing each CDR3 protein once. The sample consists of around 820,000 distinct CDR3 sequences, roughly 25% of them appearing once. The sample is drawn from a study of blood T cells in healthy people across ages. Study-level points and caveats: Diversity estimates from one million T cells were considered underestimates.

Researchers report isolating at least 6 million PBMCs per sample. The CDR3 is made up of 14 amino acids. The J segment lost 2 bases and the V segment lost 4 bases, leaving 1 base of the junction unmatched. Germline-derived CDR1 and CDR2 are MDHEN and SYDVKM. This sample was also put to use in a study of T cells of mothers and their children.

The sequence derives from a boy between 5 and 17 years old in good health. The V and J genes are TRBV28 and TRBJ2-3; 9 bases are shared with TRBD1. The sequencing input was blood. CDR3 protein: CASSWDRDTDTQYF. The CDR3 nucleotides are TGTGCCAGCAGTTGGGACAGGGACACAGATACGCAGTATTTT. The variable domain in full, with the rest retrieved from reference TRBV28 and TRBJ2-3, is DVKVTQSSRYLVKRTGEKVFLECVQDMDHENMFWYRQDPGLGLRLIYFSYDVKMKEKGDIPEGYSVSREKKERFSLILESASTNQTSMYLCASSWDRDTDTQYFGPGTRLTVL.